This T cell receptor beta chain is drawn from a study of control samples from healthy donors and cancer patients. Sequencing used immunoSEQ multiplex PCR; TCRdb keeps in-frame clones, though not all of them. The data contain around 110,000 clones, 80% to 90% of them singletons. This CDR3 has 16 residues. J was trimmed by 3 bases and V by 3 bases; bases with no gene match: 9. The sequenced sample consisted of PBMCs. The TCR was taken from a woman between 50 and 59 years old with colorectal cancer. The rearrangement joins TRBV5-3 to TRBJ1-2, with 9 bases matching TRBD1. TRBV5-3 falls under the ORF class, with uncertain function. The CDR3 DNA reads as TGTGCCAGAAGCTACGAACCCCGACAGGGGGACTATGGCTACACCTTC. Protein sequence: CARSYEPRQGDYGYTF.